This TCR beta chain derives from a study of T cell repertoires in cytomegalovirus infection (dated by TCRdb to about 2019). Background for the entire study: Alongside well-studied HLA-B-restricted epitopes, the peptide stimulations were aimed at recently identified HLA-C-restricted CMV epitopes, whose presentation resists viral immunomodulation. Donor HLA type was relevant to the analysis, because carriage of CMV infection together with the matching HLA type was indicated by public TCR beta signatures. The research as a whole found: Cumulative frequency of public TCR beta family members discriminated carriers of CMV infection plus the relevant HLA type in this cohort and an independent approximately 400-donor cohort. The ex vivo response was dominated by HLA-C-restricted CMV-specific TCR beta clonotypes, which also provided the single most frequent clonotype in two of eight donors.

V and J are trimmed by 2 bases and 4 bases, and the gene matches miss 4 bases of the junction. Taken from the germline V gene, the CDR1 and CDR2 loops are SGHAT and FQNNGV. Counted from cysteine to phenylalanine, this CDR3 has 15 amino acids. Solely the CDR3 DNA is kept, with 45 bases framed from the first base. These reads were obtained on an Illumina HiSeq 1500. TCRdb trimmed the raw reads at Q25, called clones with MiXCR and kept productive beta chains. CDR3 protein sequences are deduplicated, and each keeps its most common genes and DNA. This sample holds roughly 500,000 distinct CDR3 sequences; around 35% were observed only once. Roughly 15% of the sample is held by the ten biggest clonotypes. The sample's treatment or condition label, in plain terms: in vitro stimulation with specific CMV peptide epitopes to enrich CMV-specific T cells. Concerning this clonotype itself: The antigen it recognizes is unknown. Base qualities are not provided; no much larger clone lies one nucleotide away.

This chain joins TRBV11-2 to TRBJ2-1, and 8 junctional nucleotides match TRBD2. The specimen was cultured PBMCs, collected from culture after CMV antigen stimulation. This TCR was recovered from a human donor in good health (CMV status not recorded). Some clones in this sample may be carry-over from other donors' samples. The CDR3 protein sequence reads: CASSLFSGDYNEQFF. The DNA reads as follows: TGTGCCAGCAGCTTATTTAGCGGGGATTACAATGAGCAGTTCTTC.